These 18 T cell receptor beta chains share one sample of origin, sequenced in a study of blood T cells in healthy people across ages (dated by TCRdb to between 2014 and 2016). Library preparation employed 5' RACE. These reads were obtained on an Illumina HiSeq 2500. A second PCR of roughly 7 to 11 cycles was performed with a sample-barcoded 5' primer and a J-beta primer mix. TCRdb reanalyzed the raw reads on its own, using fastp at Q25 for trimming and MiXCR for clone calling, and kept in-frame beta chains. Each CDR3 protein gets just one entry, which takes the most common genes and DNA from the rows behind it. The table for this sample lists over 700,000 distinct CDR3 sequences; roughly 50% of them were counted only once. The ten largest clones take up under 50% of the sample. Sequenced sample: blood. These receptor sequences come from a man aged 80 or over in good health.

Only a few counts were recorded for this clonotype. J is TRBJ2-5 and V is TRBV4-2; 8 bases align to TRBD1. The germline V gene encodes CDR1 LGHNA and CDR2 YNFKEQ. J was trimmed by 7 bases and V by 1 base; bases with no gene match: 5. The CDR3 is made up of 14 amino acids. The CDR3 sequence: CASSQAHRGATQYF. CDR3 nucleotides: TGTGCCAGCAGCCAAGCGCACAGGGGGGCGACCCAGTACTTC.

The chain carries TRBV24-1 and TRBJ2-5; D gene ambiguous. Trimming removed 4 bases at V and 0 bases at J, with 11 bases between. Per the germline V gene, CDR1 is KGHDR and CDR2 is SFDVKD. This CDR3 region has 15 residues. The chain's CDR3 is CATSDPTEDQETQYF. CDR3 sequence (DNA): TGTGCCACCAGTGACCCGACGGAAGACCAAGAGACCCAGTACTTC.

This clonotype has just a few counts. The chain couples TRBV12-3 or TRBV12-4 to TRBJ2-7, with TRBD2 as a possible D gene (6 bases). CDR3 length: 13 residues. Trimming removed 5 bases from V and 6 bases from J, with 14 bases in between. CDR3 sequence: CASSKPTRLEQYF. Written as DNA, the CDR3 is TGTGCCAGCAGTAAGCCGACTAGGCTCGAGCAGTACTTC.

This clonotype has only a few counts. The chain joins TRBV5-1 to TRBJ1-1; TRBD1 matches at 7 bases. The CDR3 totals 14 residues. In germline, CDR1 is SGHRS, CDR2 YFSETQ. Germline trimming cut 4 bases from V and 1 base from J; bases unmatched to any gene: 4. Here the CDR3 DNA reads TGCGCCAGCAGCGGTGGACAGGAGAACACTGAAGCTTTCTTT. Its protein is CASSGGQENTEAFF.

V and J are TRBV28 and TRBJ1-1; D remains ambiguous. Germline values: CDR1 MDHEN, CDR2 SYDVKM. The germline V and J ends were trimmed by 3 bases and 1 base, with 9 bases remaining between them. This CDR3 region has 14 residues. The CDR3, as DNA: TGTGCCAGCAGTTTTATAATGCCGAACACTGAAGCTTTCTTT. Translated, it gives CASSFIMPNTEAFF.

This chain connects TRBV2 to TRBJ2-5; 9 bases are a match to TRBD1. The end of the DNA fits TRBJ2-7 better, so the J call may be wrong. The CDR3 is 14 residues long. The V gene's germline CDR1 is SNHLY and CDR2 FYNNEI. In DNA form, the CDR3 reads TGTGCCAGCACTCCCGGGACAGGGATGAACGAGCAGTACTTC. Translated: CASTPGTGMNEQYF.

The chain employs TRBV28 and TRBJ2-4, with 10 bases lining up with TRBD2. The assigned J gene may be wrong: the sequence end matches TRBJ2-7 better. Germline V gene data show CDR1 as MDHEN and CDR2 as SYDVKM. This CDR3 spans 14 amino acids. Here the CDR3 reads CASSRSGRSYEQYF. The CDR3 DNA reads TGTGCCAGCAGCCGTAGCGGGAGGAGCTACGAGCAGTACTTC.

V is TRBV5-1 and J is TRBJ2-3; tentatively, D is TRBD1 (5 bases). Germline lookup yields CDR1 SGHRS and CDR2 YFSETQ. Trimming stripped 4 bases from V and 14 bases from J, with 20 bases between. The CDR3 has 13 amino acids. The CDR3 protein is CASSPIQERYAYF. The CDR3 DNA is TGCGCCAGCAGCCCGATACAGGAGCGATACGCGTATTTT.

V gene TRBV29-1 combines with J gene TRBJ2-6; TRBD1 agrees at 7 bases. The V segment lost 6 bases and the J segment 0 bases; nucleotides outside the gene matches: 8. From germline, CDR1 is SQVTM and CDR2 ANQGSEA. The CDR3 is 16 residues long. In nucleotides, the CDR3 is TGCAGCGTGGGGACAGCCCGCTCCTCTGGGGCCAACGTCCTGACTTTC. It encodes CSVGTARSSGANVLTF.

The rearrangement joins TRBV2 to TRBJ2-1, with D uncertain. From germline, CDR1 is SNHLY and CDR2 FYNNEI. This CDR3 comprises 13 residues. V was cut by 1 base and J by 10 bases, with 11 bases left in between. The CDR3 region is CASSEDYVDEQFF. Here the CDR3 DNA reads TGTGCCAGCAGTGAAGACTACGTCGACGAGCAGTTCTTC.

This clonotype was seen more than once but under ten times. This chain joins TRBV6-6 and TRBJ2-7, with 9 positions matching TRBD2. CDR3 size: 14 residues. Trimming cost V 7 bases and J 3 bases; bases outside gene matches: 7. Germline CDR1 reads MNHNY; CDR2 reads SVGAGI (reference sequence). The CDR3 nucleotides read TGTGCCAGCAAACATAGCGGGAGAATCTACGAGCAGTACTTC. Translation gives CASKHSGRIYEQYF.

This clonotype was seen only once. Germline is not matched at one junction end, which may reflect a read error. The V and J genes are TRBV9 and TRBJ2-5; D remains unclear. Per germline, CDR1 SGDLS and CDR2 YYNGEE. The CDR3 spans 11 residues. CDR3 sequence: CANSVEETQYF. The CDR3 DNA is TGTGCCAACAGCGTAGAAGAGACCCAGTACTTC.

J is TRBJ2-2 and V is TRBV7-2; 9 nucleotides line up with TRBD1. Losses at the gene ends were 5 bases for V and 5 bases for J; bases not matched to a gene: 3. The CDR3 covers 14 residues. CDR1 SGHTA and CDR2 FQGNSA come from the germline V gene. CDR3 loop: CASSRDRATGELFF. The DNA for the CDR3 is TGTGCCAGCAGCCGGGACAGGGCTACCGGGGAGCTGTTTTTT.

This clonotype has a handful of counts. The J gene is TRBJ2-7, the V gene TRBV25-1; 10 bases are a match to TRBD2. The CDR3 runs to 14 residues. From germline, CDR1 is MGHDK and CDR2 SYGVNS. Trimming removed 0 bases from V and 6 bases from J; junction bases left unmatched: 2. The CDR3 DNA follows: TGTGCCAGCAGTGAATATAGCGGGAGGTTCGAGCAGTACTTC. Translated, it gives CASSEYSGRFEQYF.

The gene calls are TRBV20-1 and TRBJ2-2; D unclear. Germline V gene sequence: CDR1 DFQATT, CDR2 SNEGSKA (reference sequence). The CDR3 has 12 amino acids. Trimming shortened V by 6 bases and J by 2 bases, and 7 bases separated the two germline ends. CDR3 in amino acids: CSAQTNTGELFF. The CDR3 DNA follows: TGCAGTGCGCAGACAAACACCGGGGAGCTGTTTTTT.

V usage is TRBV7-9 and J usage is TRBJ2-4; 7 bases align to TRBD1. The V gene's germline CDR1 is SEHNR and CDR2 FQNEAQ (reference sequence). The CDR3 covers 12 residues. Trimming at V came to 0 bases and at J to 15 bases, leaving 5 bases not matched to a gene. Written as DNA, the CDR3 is TGTGCCAGCAGCTTAGCGAACGACAGGGTGTACTTC. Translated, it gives CASSLANDRVYF. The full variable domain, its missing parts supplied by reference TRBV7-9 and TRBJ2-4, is DTGVSQNPRHKITKRGQNVTFRCDPISEHNRLYWYRQTLGQGPEFLTYFQNEAQLEKSRLLSDRFSAERPKGSFSTLEIQRTEQGDSAMYLCASSLANDRVYFGAGTRLSVL.

The CDR3 nucleotides read TGTGCCAGCTCACCACAGGGATGGGGCTACAATGAGCAGTTCTTC. Its protein is CASSPQGWGYNEQFF. The J gene is TRBJ2-1, the V gene TRBV18; no clear D. The V and J ends lost 1 base and 3 bases respectively, with 10 bases between them. The CDR3 is made up of 15 amino acids. Germline V CDR1 and CDR2: KGHSH, LQKENI.

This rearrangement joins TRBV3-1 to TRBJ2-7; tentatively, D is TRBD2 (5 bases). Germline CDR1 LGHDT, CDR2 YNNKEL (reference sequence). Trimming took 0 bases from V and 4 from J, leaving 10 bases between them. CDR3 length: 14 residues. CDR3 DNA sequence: TGTGCCAGCAGCCAAGAGAGGGCCCTGTACGAGCAGTACTTC. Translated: CASSQERALYEQYF.